The rows below give T cell receptor beta chains drawn from one sample of a study of T cell changes during pregnancy in multiple sclerosis. Clones were read by immunoSEQ multiplex PCR, and TCRdb kept only the in-frame ones, dropping some. Of around 95,000 clones listed, 92% were seen once; the top ten hold 1.9%. The sample in question was peripheral blood, obtained after pregnancy. The origin of the receptors is a female donor with multiple sclerosis, enrolled in a pregnancy study. CDR3s include the opening cysteine and the closing phenylalanine or tryptophan. Only part of the rows carry a size: once, few, many, or a class if the clone is expanded.

>TRBV7-2|.|TRBJ1-2
CASSSIQGRGYTF
>TRBV5-4|.|TRBJ2-2
CASSLEGQMNTGELFF
>TRBV7-2|.|TRBJ2-2
CASSLRSAHTGELFF
>TRBV6-1|.|TRBJ1-5
CASSEGDRGSQPQHF
>TRBV7-3|.|TRBJ2-3
CASSASGRASDTQYF
>TRBV5-1|once|TRBJ2-7
CASSISGQTYEQYF
>TRBV28|.|TRBJ1-2
CASSSGQLRDYGYTF
>TRBV11-1|.|TRBJ2-5
CASSIDSLGGETQYF
>TRBV5-1|.|TRBJ2-1
CASSSSGRSGEQFF
>TRBV5-1|.|TRBJ1-1
CASSPGGRENTEAFF
>TRBV7-2|.|TRBJ1-1
CASSARDRVGTEAFF
>TRBV6-6|.|TRBJ1-1
CASSYSTGTTEAFF
>TRBV7-8|.|TRBJ2-4
CASSSRLAGGLAKNIQYF
>TRBV9|.|TRBJ1-6
CASSVGLSGAKRSPLHF
>TRBV18|.|TRBJ2-7
CASSPPGTSGIGSEQYF
>TRBV15|.|TRBJ1-5
CATSRTQGISNQPQHF
>TRBV6-6|.|TRBJ1-6
CASSFRDNNSPLHF
>TRBV4-3|.|TRBJ1-2
CASSLDILDSDNYGYTF
>TRBV6-6|.|TRBJ2-7
CASSYTASQVGYF
>TRBV6-1|.|TRBJ2-7
CASSTRQYEQYF
>TRBV9|.|TRBJ2-1
CASSVGETGLNEQFF
>TRBV27|.|TRBJ2-5
CASTLRGSGKETQYF
>TRBV6-1|.|TRBJ1-1
CASIQFPMNTEAFF
>TRBV30|.|TRBJ1-4
CAWGTELFALGKLFF
>TRBV6-5|.|TRBJ2-1
CASSYYRGNEQFF
>TRBV28|.|TRBJ1-2
CASTDRAYGYTF
>TRBV10-3|.|TRBJ2-7
CAIRGQEIHEQYF
>TRBV13|.|TRBJ2-7
CASSFLTGEVAYEQYF
>TRBV11-2|.|TRBJ2-1
CASSAGLAGVAEQFF
>TRBV4-2|.|TRBJ1-4
CASSRPGQGGFNEKLFF
>TRBV11-3|.|TRBJ2-7
CASSLLGGPTYEQYF
>TRBV19|.|TRBJ2-2
CASSTFPGGVWYGELFF
>TRBV10-3|few|TRBJ1-5
CAISAGTDGNQPQHF
>TRBV14|.|TRBJ2-3
CASSQDPSGNTDTQYF
>TRBV19|.|TRBJ2-5
CASSKNLRQGKETQYF
>TRBV5-4|.|TRBJ1-1
CASSLDSWNTEAFF
>TRBV15|.|TRBJ1-2
CATSRVDSNYGYTF
>TRBV30|.|TRBJ1-1
CAWTTQGYTNTEAFF
>TRBV15|once|TRBJ1-1
CATGQGLKNTEAFF
>TRBV6-5|.|TRBJ1-6
CASSYSLPREGSPLHF
>TRBV11-3|.|TRBJ2-2
CASSFQSAAVTGELFF
>TRBV28|once|TRBJ1-2
CASRPPLNYGYTF
>TRBV7-9|.|TRBJ2-5
CASSLGAGEETQYF
>TRBV7-8|.|TRBJ1-2
CASSLGAGANYGYTF
>TRBV7-2|few|TRBJ1-1
CASTAGGTLNTEAFF
>TRBV19|.|TRBJ2-7
CASSGGTSGMYEQYF
>TRBV6-1|.|TRBJ2-2
CASSGQTANTGELFF
>TRBV7-2|once|TRBJ2-5
CASSFQGSQETQYF
>TRBV9|.|TRBJ2-7
CASSVGGQGLYEQYF
>TRBV7-2|.|TRBJ2-7
CASSLRDRGAEQYF
>TRBV20-1|.|TRBJ1-2
CSATGVYGYTF
>TRBV19|.|TRBJ1-2
CASSILDRNYGYTF
>TRBV6-1|.|TRBJ1-1
CASSAPDRLQNTEAFF
>TRBV10-3|.|TRBJ1-1
CAIRGTGTANTEAFF
>TRBV10-3|.|TRBJ2-1
CAISERGSYNEQFF
>TRBV5-1|.|TRBJ2-2
CASFPTAGQVNTGELFF
>TRBV30|once|TRBJ2-1
CAWSVPTSGFENEQFF
>TRBV9|.|TRBJ2-6
CASSVQVINSGANVLTF
>TRBV15|.|TRBJ1-1
CATSSRGGRNTEAFF